The TCR beta chain under discussion was sequenced for a study of cytomegalovirus exposure and HLA in healthy donors. Both 60 Vbeta primers and 13 Jbeta primers went into the PCR. TCRdb's copy holds only in-frame clones and misses some; the assay was immunoSEQ multiplex PCR. This sample has 120,000 to 150,000 clones, with around 75% found just once. Germline V gene lookup returns CDR1 SGHRS and CDR2 YFSETQ. The V and J ends lost 4 bases and 1 base respectively, with 14 bases between them. This CDR3 has 15 residues. Sequencing used PBMCs. The TCR originated in a young woman in good health and CMV-seronegative. The chain uses TRBV5-1 and TRBJ1-1; D perhaps matches TRBD1 (5 bases). The CDR3 region is CASSGAGLGNTEAFF. Here the CDR3 DNA reads TGCGCCAGCAGCGGGGCGGGGCTCGGGAACACTGAAGCTTTCTTT. Full variable domain (rest looked up from reference TRBV5-1 and TRBJ1-1): KAGVTQTPRYLIKTRGQQVTLSCSPISGHRSVSWYQQTPGQGLQFLFEYFSETQRNKGNFPGRFSGRQFSNSRSEMNVSTLELGDSALYLCASSGAGLGNTEAFFGQGTRLTVV.